These T cell receptor beta chains were read from a single sample in a study of control samples from healthy donors and cancer patients. Data came from immunoSEQ multiplex PCR; TCRdb stores just in-frame clones and leaves some out. Of around 170,000 clones in the sample, 90% were seen once. The specimen sequenced was blood. These receptors all stem from a woman aged 45-65 years in good health. Both conserved end residues are part of each CDR3. A D gene is named only where the DNA matches it firmly. The size entry is marked missing in some rows and otherwise reads once, few, many or a size class.

size	V	J	D	DNA	CDR3
.	TRBV11-3	TRBJ1-1	TRBD1	TGTGCCAGCAGCAACAGGGGTAGCACTGAAGCTTTCTTT	CASSNRGSTEAFF
.	TRBV28	TRBJ1-2	TRBD1	TGTGCCAGCAGGAGGGACAGGGTATCTGGCTACACCTTC	CASRRDRVSGYTF
.	TRBV27	TRBJ2-2	.	TGTGCCAGCAGTTTATCGACAGGGAGGCTTTTCACCGGGGAGCTGTTTTTT	CASSLSTGRLFTGELFF
.	TRBV28	TRBJ1-3	.	TGTGCCAGCAGTTTATCTGGGAGGTCTGGAAACACCATATATTTT	CASSLSGRSGNTIYF
.	TRBV24-1	TRBJ1-4	.	TGTGCCACCAGTGATTTGAACTCAGAAAAACTGTTTTTT	CATSDLNSEKLFF
.	TRBV19	TRBJ1-4	.	TGTGCCAGTAGTATAGGAGAAGGGAGGGGACGTGAAAAACTGTTTTTT	CASSIGEGRGREKLFF
.	TRBV3-1/TRBV3-2	TRBJ2-7	.	TGTGCCAGCAGCCTTCCCGGGGCCCTCTCCTACGAGCAGTACTTC	CASSLPGALSYEQYF
.	TRBV11-3	TRBJ2-7	TRBD1	TGTGCCAGCAGCTTAGACGGGACAGGGACCTACGAGCAGTACTTC	CASSLDGTGTYEQYF
.	TRBV3-1/TRBV3-2	TRBJ2-7	TRBD1	TGTGCCGCAGGACAGGGGGCTGGAGAGCAGTACTTC	CAAGQGAGEQYF
.	TRBV19	TRBJ2-7	.	TGTGCCAGTAGTATAGGTGGCAGCTCCTACGAGCAGTACTTC	CASSIGGSSYEQYF
.	TRBV19	TRBJ1-2	.	TGTGCCAGTACCCATCCCCGGCGGGGGGGAATCGACGGCTACACCTTC	CASTHPRRGGIDGYTF
.	TRBV9	TRBJ2-1	TRBD2	TGTGCCAGCAGAAGAGATGGCGGGGGGGTTATCAATGAGCAGTTCTTC	CASRRDGGGVINEQFF
.	TRBV2	TRBJ2-1	.	TGTGCCAGCCGGAGCGGAGGGGGATACAATGAGCAGTTCTTC	CASRSGGGYNEQFF
.	TRBV6-5	TRBJ2-5	.	TGTGCCACCAGGCGGGGCGCAGAGACCCAGTACTTC	CATRRGAETQYF
.	TRBV6-5	TRBJ1-1	.	TGTGCCAGCAGTTACTCCGCGGGCGGCGCAGCTTTCTTT	CASSYSAGGAAFF
.	TRBV14	TRBJ1-2	.	TGTGCCAGCAGCCAAGACGCAGCTAACTATGGCTACACCTTC	CASSQDAANYGYTF
.	TRBV4-1	TRBJ2-3	.	TGCGCCAGCAGCCAAGCGGGGGCAGATACGCAGTATTTT	CASSQAGADTQYF
.	TRBV3-1/TRBV3-2	TRBJ2-5	.	TGTGCCAGCAGCGTCTCTAAGGGACCACAAGAGACCCAGTACTTC	CASSVSKGPQETQYF
.	TRBV5-1	TRBJ2-7	TRBD2	TGCGCCAGCAGCTTAGCGGGGGGGTTCTCCTACGAGCAGTACTTC	CASSLAGGFSYEQYF
.	TRBV7-8	TRBJ1-6	.	TGTGCCAGCAGCTTAGGTTACGCCAGGGGAGGTAATTCACCCCTCCACTTT	CASSLGYARGGNSPLHF
few	TRBV5-4	TRBJ1-2	.	TGTGCCAGCAGCCTACAGGGCGGTGATGGCTACACCTTC	CASSLQGGDGYTF
.	TRBV7-2	TRBJ1-1	.	TGTGCCAGCAGCTTAGCGCTTGGGGGAACTGAAGCTTTCTTT	CASSLALGGTEAFF
.	TRBV4-3	TRBJ1-1	.	TGCGCCAGCAGCGGCCGGGACAAAAACACTGAAGCTTTCTTT	CASSGRDKNTEAFF
.	TRBV20-1	TRBJ2-5	TRBD2	TGCAGTGCTAGTGGACTAGCGGGAGCAGAGACCCAGTACTTC	CSASGLAGAETQYF
.	TRBV5-1	TRBJ2-3	.	TGCGCCAGCAGCACTGGGGTCCGGGACGCAGATACGCAGTATTTT	CASSTGVRDADTQYF
.	TRBV7-2	TRBJ2-5	.	TGTGCCAGCAGCTCGCCAGGGTTTGTCCAGTACTTC	CASSSPGFVQYF
once	TRBV4-1	TRBJ1-3	TRBD1	TGCGCCAGCAGCCCAGACAGGGTGATAGGAAACACCATATATTTT	CASSPDRVIGNTIYF
.	TRBV7-9	TRBJ2-3	.	TGTGCCAGCGTCTTGGGGCCGAATACGCAGTATTTT	CASVLGPNTQYF
.	TRBV24-1	TRBJ1-2	.	TGTGCCACCAGTGTCCCCTGGGGAGGCGGCTACACCTTC	CATSVPWGGGYTF
.	TRBV7-9	TRBJ2-1	.	TGTGCCAGCAGCTCCACAGTAAGCTCCTACAATGAGCAGTTCTTC	CASSSTVSSYNEQFF
few	TRBV7-2	TRBJ2-1	.	TGTGCCAGCAGCCCCCGGCGGGGCACCTACAATGAGCAGTTCTTC	CASSPRRGTYNEQFF
.	TRBV2	TRBJ1-4	.	TGTGCCAGCAGCGGGGACGATGAAAAACTGTTTTTT	CASSGDDEKLFF
.	TRBV2	TRBJ1-1	.	TGTGCCAGCAGTGTTACCCCCCTCCGGGGAGGGATCAACACTGAAGCTTTCTTT	CASSVTPLRGGINTEAFF
.	TRBV10-3	TRBJ2-3	.	TGTGCCATCAGTGAGGGGCTAGATACGCAGTATTTT	CAISEGLDTQYF
.	TRBV30	TRBJ1-3	TRBD1	TGTGCCTGGACCCACACAGGGGACGGAAACACCATATATTTT	CAWTHTGDGNTIYF
.	TRBV2	TRBJ2-1	.	TGTGCCAGCAGGGCAGGGACCTTCTCACACAATGAGCAGTTCTTC	CASRAGTFSHNEQFF
.	TRBV5-6	TRBJ1-1	.	TGTGCCAGCAGCCCATACAGGAACACTGAAGCTTTCTTT	CASSPYRNTEAFF
.	TRBV11-2	TRBJ2-1	.	TGTGCCAGCAACTCCTGGACCGTCTCCTACAATGAGCAGTTCTTC	CASNSWTVSYNEQFF
.	TRBV12-3/TRBV12-4	TRBJ1-5	.	TGTGCCAGCAGTCCAGGACCCCAGCCCCAGCATTTT	CASSPGPQPQHF
.	TRBV7-3	TRBJ2-5	TRBD1	TGTGCCAGCTCTCAGAACGCAGGGGGAGCGACCCAGTACTTC	CASSQNAGGATQYF
.	TRBV9	TRBJ2-1	.	TGTGCCAGCAGCTCGAGTGGTTACAATGAGCAGTTCTTC	CASSSSGYNEQFF
once	TRBV23-1	TRBJ2-1	TRBD2	TGCGCCAGCAGTCAATCGCGTACCCCAGCGGGGGGGCCTAATGAGCAGTTCTTC	CASSQSRTPAGGPNEQFF
.	TRBV9	TRBJ1-2	.	TGTGCCAGCAGCTCCGGGACCGATACCTCTAACTATGGCTACACCTTC	CASSSGTDTSNYGYTF
.	TRBV28	TRBJ2-7	.	TGTGCCAGCCCCCCAGCCGGATATAGCTCCTACGAGCAGTACTTC	CASPPAGYSSYEQYF
few	TRBV2	TRBJ1-1	.	TGTGCCAGCACAGGGACTGTAAGGAACACTGAAGCTTTCTTT	CASTGTVRNTEAFF
.	TRBV5-6	TRBJ1-5	.	TGTGCCAGCAGCTTGGGACAGGCCAATCAGCCCCAGCATTTT	CASSLGQANQPQHF
.	TRBV5-1	TRBJ1-4	.	TGCGCCAGCAGCTTGGGCAGCTCACTAGAAAAACTGTTTTTT	CASSLGSSLEKLFF
.	TRBV30	TRBJ1-3	.	TGTGCCTGGAGTGTAAGGTACGGGGGAAGAGCTGGAAACACCATATATTTT	CAWSVRYGGRAGNTIYF
.	TRBV5-6	TRBJ1-3	.	TGTGCCAGCAGCTTGGCCGCTATTAAGGGAAACACCATATATTTT	CASSLAAIKGNTIYF
.	TRBV4-1	TRBJ1-5	TRBD1	TGCGCCAGCAGCCCGGGACAGGGGGCCCGCAATCAGCCCCAGCATTTT	CASSPGQGARNQPQHF
once	TRBV11-2	TRBJ2-5	TRBD2	TGTGCCAGCAGCTTTAGCGGGAGGGCCGAGACCCAGTACTTC	CASSFSGRAETQYF
.	TRBV9	TRBJ1-2	TRBD1	TGTGCCAGCAGCGGAGGGACAGGCGGACCCCTTTATGGCTACACCTTC	CASSGGTGGPLYGYTF